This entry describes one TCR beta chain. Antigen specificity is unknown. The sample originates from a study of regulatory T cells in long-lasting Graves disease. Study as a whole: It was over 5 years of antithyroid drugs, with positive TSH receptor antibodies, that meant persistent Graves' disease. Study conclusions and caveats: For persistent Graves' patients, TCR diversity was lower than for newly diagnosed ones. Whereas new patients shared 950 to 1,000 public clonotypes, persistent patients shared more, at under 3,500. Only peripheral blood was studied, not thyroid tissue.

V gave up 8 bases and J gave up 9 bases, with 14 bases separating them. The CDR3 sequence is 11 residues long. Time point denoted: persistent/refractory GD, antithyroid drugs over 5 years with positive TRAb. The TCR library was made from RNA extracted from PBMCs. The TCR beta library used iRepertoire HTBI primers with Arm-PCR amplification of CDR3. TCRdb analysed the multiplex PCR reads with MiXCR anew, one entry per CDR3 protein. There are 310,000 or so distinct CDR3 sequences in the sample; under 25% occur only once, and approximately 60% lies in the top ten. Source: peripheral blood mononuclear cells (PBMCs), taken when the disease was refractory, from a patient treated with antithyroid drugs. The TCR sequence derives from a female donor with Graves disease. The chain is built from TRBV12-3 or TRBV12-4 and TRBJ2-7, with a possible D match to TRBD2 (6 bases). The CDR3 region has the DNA TGTGCCAGCGGCGGGGCATCGGGGCAGTACTTC. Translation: CASGGASGQYF.